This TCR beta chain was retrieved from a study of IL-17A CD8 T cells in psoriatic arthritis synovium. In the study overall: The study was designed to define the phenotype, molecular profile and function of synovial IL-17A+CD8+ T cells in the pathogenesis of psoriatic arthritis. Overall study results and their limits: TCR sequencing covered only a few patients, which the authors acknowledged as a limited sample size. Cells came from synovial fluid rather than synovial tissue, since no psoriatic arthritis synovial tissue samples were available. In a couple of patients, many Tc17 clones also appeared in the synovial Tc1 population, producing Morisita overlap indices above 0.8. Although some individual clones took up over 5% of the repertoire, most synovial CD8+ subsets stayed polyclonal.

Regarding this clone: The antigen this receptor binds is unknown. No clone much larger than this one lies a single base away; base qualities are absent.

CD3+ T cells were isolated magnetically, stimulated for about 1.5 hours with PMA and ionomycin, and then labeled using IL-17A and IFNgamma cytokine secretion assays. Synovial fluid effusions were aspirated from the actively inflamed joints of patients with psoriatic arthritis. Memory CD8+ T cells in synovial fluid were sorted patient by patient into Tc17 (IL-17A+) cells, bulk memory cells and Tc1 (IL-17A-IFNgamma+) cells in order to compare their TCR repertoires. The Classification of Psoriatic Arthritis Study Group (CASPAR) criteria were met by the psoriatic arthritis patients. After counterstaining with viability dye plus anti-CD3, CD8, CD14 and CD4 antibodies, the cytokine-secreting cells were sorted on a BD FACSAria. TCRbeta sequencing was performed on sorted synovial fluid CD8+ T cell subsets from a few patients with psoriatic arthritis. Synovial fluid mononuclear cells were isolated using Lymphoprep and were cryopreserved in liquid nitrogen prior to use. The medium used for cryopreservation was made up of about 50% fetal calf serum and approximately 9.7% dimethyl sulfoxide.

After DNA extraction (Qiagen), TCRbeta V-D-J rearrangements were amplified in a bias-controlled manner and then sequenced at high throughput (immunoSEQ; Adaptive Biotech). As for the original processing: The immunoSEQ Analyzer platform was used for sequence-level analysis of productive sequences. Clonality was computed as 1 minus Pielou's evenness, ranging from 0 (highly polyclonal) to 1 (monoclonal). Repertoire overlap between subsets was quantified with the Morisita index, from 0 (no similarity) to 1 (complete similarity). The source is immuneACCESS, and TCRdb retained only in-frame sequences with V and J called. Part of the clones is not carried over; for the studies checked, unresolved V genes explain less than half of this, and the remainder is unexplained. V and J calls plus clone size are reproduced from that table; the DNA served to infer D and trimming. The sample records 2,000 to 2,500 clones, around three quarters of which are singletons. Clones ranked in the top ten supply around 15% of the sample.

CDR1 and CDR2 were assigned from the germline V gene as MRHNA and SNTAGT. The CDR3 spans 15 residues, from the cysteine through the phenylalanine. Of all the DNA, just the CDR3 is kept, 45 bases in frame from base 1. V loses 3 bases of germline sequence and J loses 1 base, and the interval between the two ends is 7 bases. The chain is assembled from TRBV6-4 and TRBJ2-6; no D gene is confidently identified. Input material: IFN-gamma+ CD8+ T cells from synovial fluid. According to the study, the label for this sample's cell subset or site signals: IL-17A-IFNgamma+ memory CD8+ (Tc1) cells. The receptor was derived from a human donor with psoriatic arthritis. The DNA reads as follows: TGTGCCAGCAGTGATGGGAAGTCTGGGGCCAACGTCCTGACTTTC. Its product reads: CASSDGKSGANVLTF.